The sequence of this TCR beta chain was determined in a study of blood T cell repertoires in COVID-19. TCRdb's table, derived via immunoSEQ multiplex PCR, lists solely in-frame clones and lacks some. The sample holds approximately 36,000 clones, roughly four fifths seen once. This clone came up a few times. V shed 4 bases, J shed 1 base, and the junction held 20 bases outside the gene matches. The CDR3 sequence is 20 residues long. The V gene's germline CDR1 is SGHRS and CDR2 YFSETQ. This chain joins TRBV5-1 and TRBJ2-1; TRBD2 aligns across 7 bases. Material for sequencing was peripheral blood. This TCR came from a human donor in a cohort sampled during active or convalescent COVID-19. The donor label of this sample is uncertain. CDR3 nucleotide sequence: TGCGCCAGCAGCCCCCTGGGGGGGGGAGGGCCTACTCGGTCCTACAATGAGCAGTTCTTC. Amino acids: CASSPLGGGGPTRSYNEQFF.